Below, one T cell receptor beta chain is given with its context. These data come from a study of cytomegalovirus exposure and HLA in healthy donors. This PCR relied on a set of 60 Vbeta primers and 13 Jbeta primers. The assay was immunoSEQ multiplex PCR, and TCRdb's table has in-frame clones only and misses some. This table has 120,000 or so clones, around 69% appearing once. Germline V gene data show CDR1 as MDHEN and CDR2 as SYDVKM. The CDR3 length is 14 residues. V lost 0 bases, J lost 8 bases, and 4 bases stayed unmatched. J is TRBJ2-1 and V is TRBV28; 7 bases are shared with TRBD1. This clonotype was obtained from a man between 50 and 59 years old in good health and CMV-seropositive. The sequenced material came from PBMCs. The CDR3: CASSLWTGTHEQFF. The CDR3 coding sequence is TGTGCCAGCAGTTTATGGACAGGGACCCATGAGCAGTTCTTC.